A single TCR beta chain is shown here with its context. What this receptor recognizes is not known. No much larger clone is present one base from it, and per-base qualities are unavailable. In light of the paper, this sample's time point label describes: before trial treatment. Donors were enrolled in RACIN, a single-arm phase I dose-escalation trial combining nivolumab, ipilimumab, aspirin, low-dose cyclophosphamide and low-dose radiotherapy. Patients were eligible if they had advanced solid tumors that were TIL-negative. The sequencer listed for this sample is Illumina HiSeq 2500. To make first-strand cDNA, Superscript III was used along with a set of TRAV- and TRBV-specific primers so that both the TCRalpha and TCRbeta chains were covered. TCRs were amplified with Phusion for about 21 PCR cycles, with a constant-region primer paired with the adapter attached to the V primers. The MessageAmp II aRNA Amplification Kit was used to amplify the isolated mRNA, with in vitro transcription run for over 15 hours at 37 degrees C. The Dynabeads mRNA DIRECT Purification Kit was used to isolate the mRNA for TCR sequencing. Indexed Illumina adapters were added in a second 25-cycle Phusion PCR, and the resulting products were purified with AMPure XP beads. The study's own analysis went as follows. Custom Perl scripts were used to pool TCR sequences that encoded the same protein, to remove out-of-frame sequences, and to calculate the abundance of each clonotype. Any TCR sequence backed by just one read was left out of the analysis. The metrics used to describe the repertoires included Shannon entropy, Gini index, clonality, richness, and the frequency of TCRs shared between repertoires. The public reads were reanalyzed by TCRdb: fastp trimming at Q25, MiXCR alignment, in-frame beta chains only. Rows are unified per CDR3 protein, each entry keeping the most common DNA and genes. The V and J calls were determined by TCRdb, not by the authors. Counted in this sample were tens of thousands of distinct CDR3 sequences; under 30% of them appeared once. The ten largest clones take up 5.5% to 6.5% of the sample.

The sample comes from a study of low-dose radiotherapy and immunotherapy resistance in tumors (dated by TCRdb to 2022 to 2024). For the study in its entirety: Cohort 1 received 0.5 Gy per fraction every 2 weeks, with a prescribed total PTV dose of 6.5 Gy. For Cohort 2, the dose was 1 Gy per fraction given every two weeks, adding up to 13 Gy in total across 26 weeks. Nivolumab and ipilimumab were both given intravenously, with nivolumab at a 240 mg flat dose every two weeks and ipilimumab at 1 mg/kg every six weeks. Cyclophosphamide 200 mg/m2 was administered intravenously every two weeks, one day before each radiation and immunotherapy administration. Starting on cycle 1 day 1, patients took 300 mg of aspirin by mouth once daily for four cycles. No randomization into treatment groups was done for the people taking part in the trial. Eight patients were included in the translational analysis, namely three from the first dose cohort plus the first five from the second dose cohort.

Sequencing was performed on PBMCs, taken before treatment. The receptor was isolated from a male donor with prostate cancer.

The DNA reads as follows: TGTGCCAGCAGCTTGGCCCGGGATAGTCGTACCGGGGAGCTGTTTTTT. Protein translation: CASSLARDSRTGELFF. Here the chain combines TRBV5-4 and TRBJ2-2; the D segment could be TRBD2, given 5 matching bases. The CDR3, from cysteine to phenylalanine, totals 16 residues. Of all the DNA, just the CDR3 is kept, 48 bases in frame from base 1. The germline V gene encodes CDR1 SGHNT and CDR2 YYREEE (reference sequence). A distance of 14 bases separates the germline ends of V and J, which lose 0 bases and 5 bases respectively.